This entry describes one T cell receptor (beta chain). Its antigen is undetermined. The source of the sample is a study of T-cell memory formation after mild COVID-19. The wider study: The two donors had largely donor-specific TCR clusters.

In TCRdb, the 5' RACE reads were re-called with MiXCR into one record per CDR3 protein. Of 350,000 to 500,000 distinct CDR3 sequences listed, roughly 18% are singletons. General observations from the study: CD4+ contracting clones were mainly CM and EM; CD8+ ones, EMRA.

Germline V gene data show CDR1 as KGHDR and CDR2 as SFDVKD. V lost 8 bases and J lost 9; bases outside the gene matches: 19. The CDR3 spans 17 residues. The rearrangement joins TRBV24-1 to TRBJ2-1, with TRBD1 identical over 9 bases. This sequence originates from a young man who had mild COVID-19 (a few samples of this study predate the infection). Cell type and time point are not known. The sample was PBMCs or a T cell subset sorted from them (not recorded which). The CDR3 bases are TGTGCCACCACCGAAGGAGGCGACAGGGGGACCCATCCTGAGCAGTTCTTC. It is translated as CATTEGGDRGTHPEQFF.